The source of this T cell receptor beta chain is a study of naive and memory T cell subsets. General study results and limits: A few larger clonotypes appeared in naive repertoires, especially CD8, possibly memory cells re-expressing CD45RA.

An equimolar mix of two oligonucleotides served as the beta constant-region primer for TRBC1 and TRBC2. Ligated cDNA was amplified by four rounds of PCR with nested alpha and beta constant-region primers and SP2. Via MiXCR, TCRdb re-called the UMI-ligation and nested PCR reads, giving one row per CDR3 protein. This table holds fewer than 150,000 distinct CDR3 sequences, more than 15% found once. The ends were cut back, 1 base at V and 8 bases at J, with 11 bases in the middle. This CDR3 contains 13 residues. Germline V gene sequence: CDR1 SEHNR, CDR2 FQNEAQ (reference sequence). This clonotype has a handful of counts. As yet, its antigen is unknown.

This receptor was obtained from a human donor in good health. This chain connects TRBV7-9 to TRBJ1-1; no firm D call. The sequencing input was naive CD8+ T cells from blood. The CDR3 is CASSLVSAGEAFF. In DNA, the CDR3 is TGTGCCAGCAGCTTAGTATCGGCCGGAGAAGCTTTCTTT.